These T cell receptor beta chains were read from a single sample in a study of T cell repertoires in ileal Crohn's disease. TCRdb's table, derived via immunoSEQ multiplex PCR, lists solely in-frame clones and lacks some. The table has 13,000 or so clones, about 85% seen once. The sequenced sample was ileal tissue. The origin of the receptors is an adult with Crohn's disease. CDR3s leave out the opening cysteine and the closing phenylalanine or tryptophan.

cdr3_length v_call cdr3_aa
12 TRBV19 ASSIQGQQETQY
12 TRBV28 ASSFSGTGGLLG
12 TRBV6-5 ASRTQGSNSPLH
15 TRBV10-3 AISESKSNSKPTEAF
15 TRBV19 ASSPRTSGQGYNEQF
14 TRBV5-4 ASSLGGGRINYGYT
11 TRBV7-8 ASSLAHRETQY
11 TRBV9 ASSVVENSPLH
12 TRBV28 ASAMASGTDTQY
11 TRBV9 ASSQDEGETQY
16 TRBV29-1 SVAGLAGTDLYTDTQY
12 TRBV11-2 ASSAQGAFTEAF
12 TRBV6-6 ASSYEGVGNTIY
13 TRBV18 ASSPPTGKVETQY
14 TRBV4-2 ASSQHRGTSTDTQY
13 TRBV18 ASSPVDRMNTEAF
12 TRBV10-3 AIQRETSAYEQY
14 TRBV5-1 ASSLEGSGRREEQF
11 TRBV30 AWSRDSSYEQY
10 TRBV30 AWSPLGGEQY
13 TRBV5-1 ASSLAGSPQETQY
14 TRBV13 ASRRPQGSGNNEQF
11 TRBV6-1 ASSDIGNQPQH
13 TRBV5-1 ASSPQTGFQNGYT
12 TRBV7-9 ASSSGGSGNTIY
11 TRBV29-1 STAGTEEETQY
14 TRBV28 ASSPGGPPQLDTQY
13 TRBV4-1 ASSQTRSFNQPQH
13 TRBV4-3 ASSQDEAPSTEAF
12 TRBV18 ASSGLAGYNEQF
12 TRBV9 ASSAADASREQY
11 TRBV7-9 ASSSREGHGYT
13 TRBV5-1 ASSLAGGWDTEAF
11 TRBV29-1 SVEDGQGDGYT
12 TRBV7-8 ASSLTTGVDTIY
12 TRBV14 VSSEQHMNTEAF
9 TRBV20-1 SAIWEVGAF
11 TRBV5-5 ASSLTGGTEAF
12 TRBV10-3 AAGGALQGAGYT
13 TRBV4-1 ASSQGTVTFEKLF
13 TRBV11-2 ASSGSGGASYEQY
13 TRBV19 ASSLTGYYSDTQY
14 TRBV28 ASSEGLAGFGDTQY
12 TRBV7-3 ASSLETGVHEQF
11 TRBV30 AWSRDSSYEQY
13 TRBV11-2 ASSLGMDSLYEQY
12 TRBV5-1 ASSPGQGAGTQY
16 TRBV4-3 ASSQDILAGVRGGEQF
11 TRBV19 ATLDRSSYEQY
13 TRBV7-9 ASSLPEQGVGVYT
13 TRBV6-5 ASSYSTGLAYEQF
12 TRBV30 AWSLAGDADTQY
12 TRBV6-1 ASSPSWRAYEQY
14 TRBV7-2 ASSPTGAVMNTEAF